This T cell receptor beta chain derives from a study of blood T cell repertoires in COVID-19. Using immunoSEQ multiplex PCR, the repertoire was profiled, and TCRdb retains in-frame clones only, with some absent. In the table there are about 300,000 clones, about 82% of which are singletons. The sequence was obtained from a woman between 45 and 60 years old with acute or convalescent COVID-19. Sequenced: peripheral blood.

In DNA, the CDR3 is TGCGCCAGCAGCCGGCGGGGAGCCAACACTGAAGCTTTCTTT. Its protein product is CASSRRGANTEAFF. J is TRBJ1-1 and V is TRBV5-1; D gene uncertain. CDR3 length: 14 amino acids. The germline V gene has CDR1 SGHRS and CDR2 YFSETQ. V was trimmed by 4 bases and J by 2 bases, leaving 12 bases between them. Filled out from reference TRBV5-1 and TRBJ1-1, the complete variable domain reads KAGVTQTPRYLIKTRGQQVTLSCSPISGHRSVSWYQQTPGQGLQFLFEYFSETQRNKGNFPGRFSGRQFSNSRSEMNVSTLELGDSALYLCASSRRGANTEAFFGQGTRLTVV.